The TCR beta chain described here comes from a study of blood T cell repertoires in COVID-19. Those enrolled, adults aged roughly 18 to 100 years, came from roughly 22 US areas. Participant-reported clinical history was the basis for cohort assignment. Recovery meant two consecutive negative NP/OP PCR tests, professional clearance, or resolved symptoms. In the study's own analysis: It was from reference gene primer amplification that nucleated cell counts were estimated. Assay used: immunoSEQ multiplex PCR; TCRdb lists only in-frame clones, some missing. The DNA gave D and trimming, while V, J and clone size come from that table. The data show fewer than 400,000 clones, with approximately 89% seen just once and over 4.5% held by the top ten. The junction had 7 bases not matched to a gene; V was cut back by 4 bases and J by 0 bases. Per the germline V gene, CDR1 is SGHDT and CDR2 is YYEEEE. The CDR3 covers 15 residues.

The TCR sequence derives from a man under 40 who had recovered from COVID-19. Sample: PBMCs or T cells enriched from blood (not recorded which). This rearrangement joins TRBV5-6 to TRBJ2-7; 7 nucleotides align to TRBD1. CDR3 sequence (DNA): TGTGCCAGCAGCCCGAGGGGGCTAGCCTCCTACGAGCAGTACTTC. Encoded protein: CASSPRGLASYEQYF.